This TCR beta chain was obtained from a study of radiation and T cells in renal cell carcinoma. General study points: In blood, top tumor clones expanded by 2 weeks, shrinking by 4. Baseline intratumoral clonotype presence is unknown without pretreatment biopsies.

Method: immunoSEQ multiplex PCR; TCRdb's copy keeps in-frame clones and lacks some. The repertoire includes about 73,000 clones, around four fifths of them detected once, and approximately 2.3% sits in the top ten. To note about this clone: Its target is not known.

Time point meaning: blood 4 weeks post-SBRT, at nephrectomy. Treatment denoted: 15 Gy SBRT to primary tumor, nephrectomy 4 weeks later. This TCR was sampled from a woman aged 55-69 years with renal cell carcinoma. The sample in question was blood, obtained from a patient whose treatment included radiotherapy and nephrectomy.

The CDR3 here is CASSIDRRETQYF. As DNA, the CDR3 is TGTGCCAGTAGTATAGATAGGCGGGAGACCCAGTACTTC. The rearrangement links TRBV19 to TRBJ2-5; no clear D. In germline, CDR1 is LNHDA, CDR2 SQIVND (reference sequence). The CDR3 is 13 amino acids. Trimming removed 0 bases from V and 5 bases from J, with 7 bases in between.